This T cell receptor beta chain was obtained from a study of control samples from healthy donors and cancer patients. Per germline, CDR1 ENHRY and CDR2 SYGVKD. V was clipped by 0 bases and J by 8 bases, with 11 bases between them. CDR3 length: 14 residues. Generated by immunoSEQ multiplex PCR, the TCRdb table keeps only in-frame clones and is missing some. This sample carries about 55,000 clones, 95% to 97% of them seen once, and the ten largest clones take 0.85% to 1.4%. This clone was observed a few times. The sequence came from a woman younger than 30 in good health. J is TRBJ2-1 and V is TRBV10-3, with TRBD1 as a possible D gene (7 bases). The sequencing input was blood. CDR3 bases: TGTGCCATCAGTGAGTCTCAGGGGGGCTATGAGCAGTTCTTC. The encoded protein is CAISESQGGYEQFF.